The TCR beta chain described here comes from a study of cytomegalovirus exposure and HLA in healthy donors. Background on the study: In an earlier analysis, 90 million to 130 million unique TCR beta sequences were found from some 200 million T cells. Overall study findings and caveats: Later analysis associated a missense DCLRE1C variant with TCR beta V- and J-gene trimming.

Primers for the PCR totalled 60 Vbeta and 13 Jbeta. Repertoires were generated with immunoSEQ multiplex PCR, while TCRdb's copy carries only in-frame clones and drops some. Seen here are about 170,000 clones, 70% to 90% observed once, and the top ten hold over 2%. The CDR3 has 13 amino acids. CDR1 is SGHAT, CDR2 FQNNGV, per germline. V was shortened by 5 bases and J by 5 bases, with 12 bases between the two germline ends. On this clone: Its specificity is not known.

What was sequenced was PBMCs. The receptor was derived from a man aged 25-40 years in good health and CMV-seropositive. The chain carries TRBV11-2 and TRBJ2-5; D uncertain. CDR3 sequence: CASSHAGGETQYF. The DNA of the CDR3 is TGTGCCAGCAGCCACGCAGGTGGCGAGACCCAGTACTTC.